This is a list of T cell receptor beta chains from one sample in a study of OX40 agonist ivuxolimab in advanced cancers. Generated by immunoSEQ multiplex PCR, the TCRdb table keeps only in-frame clones and is missing some. The sample records some 52,000 clones, roughly 84% being singletons. Sequenced material: CD4+ or CD8+ T cells sorted from blood, taken in a trial of the OX40 agonist ivuxolimab. The receptors derive from an adult with an advanced solid tumor such as melanoma, head and neck, liver or kidney cancer. Both conserved end residues are part of each CDR3. The D gene is left open where the match is weak. Clone sizes are given selectively: once, few, many, or a class where the clone is expanded.

J,V,D,size,DNA,CDR3
TRBJ2-5,TRBV9,TRBD1,-,TGTGCCAGCAGCGCCGGACAGGTCGAGACCCAGTACTTC,CASSAGQVETQYF
TRBJ2-7,TRBV6-5,-,once,TGTGCCAGCAGGAGTCCCTCCTACGAGCAGTACTTC,CASRSPSYEQYF
TRBJ1-6,TRBV6-6,-,-,TGTGCCTCTAACGGGGCAGGGTGGGATTCACCCCTCCACTTT,CASNGAGWDSPLHF
TRBJ2-3,TRBV11-3,-,-,TGTGCCAGCAGCTTAGATCACAGTACAGATACGCAGTATTTT,CASSLDHSTDTQYF
TRBJ2-1,TRBV7-7,TRBD1,-,TGTGCCAGCAGCTTAGAAGGGACAGAGTACAATGAGCAGTTCTTC,CASSLEGTEYNEQFF
TRBJ2-2,TRBV7-2,-,-,TGTGCCAGCAGGCCTCAGTTCGGCACCGGGGAGCTGTTTTTT,CASRPQFGTGELFF
TRBJ2-5,TRBV6-1,TRBD1,-,TGTGCCAGCATCAACCGGGACAGACTTCAAGAGACCCAGTACTTC,CASINRDRLQETQYF
TRBJ1-2,TRBV28,-,-,TGTGCCAGCCGGTCACCGCCGGGCAGGAGAAACTATGGCTACACCTTC,CASRSPPGRRNYGYTF
TRBJ2-1,TRBV29-1,-,once,TGCAGCGCCGGGACTCCGAACTACAATGAGCAGTTCTTC,CSAGTPNYNEQFF
TRBJ2-3,TRBV7-2,-,-,TGTGCCAGCAGCTTAGGTACAGATACGCAGTATTTT,CASSLGTDTQYF
TRBJ2-1,TRBV7-2,TRBD2,-,TGTGCCAGCAGCTTGTGGGCTAGCGGGGACAATGAGCAGTTCTTC,CASSLWASGDNEQFF
TRBJ2-2,TRBV7-9,TRBD1,-,TGTGCCAGCAGCTTGACAGGGGGTAACACCGGGGAGCTGTTTTTT,CASSLTGGNTGELFF
TRBJ1-3,TRBV2,-,-,TGTGCCAGCAGTGGTGCCTTCTCTGGAAACACCATATATTTT,CASSGAFSGNTIYF
TRBJ1-2,TRBV30,TRBD1,-,TGTGCCTGGGACAGGGAACCGACCTATGGCTACACCTTC,CAWDREPTYGYTF
TRBJ2-5,TRBV2,-,-,TGTGCCAGCAGTGAATTAGTTTGGGAGACCCAGTACTTC,CASSELVWETQYF
TRBJ1-2,TRBV29-1,TRBD1,-,TGCAGCGTTGACTTACAGGGGCATGAGGGCTACACCTTC,CSVDLQGHEGYTF
TRBJ2-2,TRBV7-9,TRBD1,-,TGTGCCAGCAGAAGACAGGGTTCCGGGGAGCTGTTTTTT,CASRRQGSGELFF
TRBJ2-1,TRBV18,TRBD2,-,TGTGCCAGCTCACCGGGACTAGCGGGAGGCTATGAGCAGTTCTTC,CASSPGLAGGYEQFF
TRBJ2-7,TRBV6-5,-,few,TGTGCCAGCAGTTACTCGTGGGGGGAGCAGTACTTC,CASSYSWGEQYF
TRBJ2-3,TRBV5-4,-,-,TGTGCCAGCAGCTTGGTCAGCGGGAGCACAGATACGCAGTATTTT,CASSLVSGSTDTQYF
TRBJ2-7,TRBV18,-,-,TGTGCCAGCTCCGACGGCTCCTACGAGCAGTACTTC,CASSDGSYEQYF
TRBJ2-3,TRBV7-2,-,once,TGTGCCAGCAGCTTAGCGTACGGGGCCACAGATACGCAGTATTTT,CASSLAYGATDTQYF
TRBJ1-2,TRBV10-1,TRBD1,few,TGCGCCAGCAGTGACCGGACAGGGTATGGCTACACCTTC,CASSDRTGYGYTF
TRBJ2-2,TRBV21-1,-,-,TGTGCCAGCAGCAATGAAGGGGCCGGGGAGCTGTTTTTT,CASSNEGAGELFF
TRBJ1-2,TRBV19,TRBD1,-,TGTGCCACCTGGGGACAGCAGGGGCTCGATGGCTACACCTTC,CATWGQQGLDGYTF
TRBJ2-3,TRBV7-6,-,-,TGTGCCAGCAGCTTATCCCGTGGGGATACGCAGTATTTT,CASSLSRGDTQYF
TRBJ2-3,TRBV5-1,-,-,TGCGCCAGCAGCTTGTCAGATACGCAGTATTTT,CASSLSDTQYF
TRBJ1-2,TRBV5-1,-,-,TGCGCCAGCAGCTCTGAGGAGTTAAGCTATGGCTACACCTTC,CASSSEELSYGYTF
TRBJ1-1,TRBV5-1,TRBD1,-,TGCGCCAGCAGCTTTAATGGACAGGATGGCACTGAAGCTTTCTTT,CASSFNGQDGTEAFF
TRBJ2-3,TRBV19,-,-,TGTGCCAGTAGTATAGGCAGGGGCACAGATACGCAGTATTTT,CASSIGRGTDTQYF
TRBJ1-6,TRBV6-6,TRBD1,-,TGTGCCAGCAGTGGCGGGGGACAGGGAAATTCACCCCTCCACTTT,CASSGGGQGNSPLHF
TRBJ1-4,TRBV5-1,-,-,TGCGCCAGCAGCTTGGGCGACGCAACTAATGAAAAACTGTTTTTT,CASSLGDATNEKLFF
TRBJ2-2,TRBV4-2,-,-,TGTGCCAGCAGCCAATGGGACCAAAGGACCGGGGAGCTGTTTTTT,CASSQWDQRTGELFF
TRBJ1-1,TRBV2,TRBD1,-,TGTGCCAGCACCCTGGGACAGGGATGGAACACTGAAGCTTTCTTT,CASTLGQGWNTEAFF
TRBJ1-2,TRBV7-9,-,-,TGTGCCAGCAGCTTAGAGGGGGGCTACACCTTC,CASSLEGGYTF
TRBJ1-1,TRBV6-5,-,-,TGTGCCAGCAGTTACCAGGTCGGCCCTGGGAGAGCTTTCTTT,CASSYQVGPGRAFF
TRBJ2-5,TRBV28,-,-,TGTGCCAGCAGACCCAGGAGGCCTACCAAAGAGACCCAGTACTTC,CASRPRRPTKETQYF
TRBJ2-1,TRBV2,TRBD1,-,TGTGCCAGCAGTGAAGGGACAGGGGGGTTCTTC,CASSEGTGGFF
TRBJ2-3,TRBV5-1,TRBD1,-,TGCGCCAGCAGCATGGACAGGGGAGAAGATACGCAGTATTTT,CASSMDRGEDTQYF
TRBJ1-3,TRBV4-2,-,-,TGTGCCAGCAGCCAAGATTCTTCGGGCAGCTCTGGAAACACCATATATTTT,CASSQDSSGSSGNTIYF
TRBJ2-3,TRBV25-1,TRBD2,-,TGTGCCAGCAATAAGATTAGGACTAGCGGGAGCACAGATACGCAGTATTTT,CASNKIRTSGSTDTQYF
TRBJ2-7,TRBV9,-,-,TGTGCCAGCAGCGTAGGACAGGCACCCCTCTACGAGCAGTACTTC,CASSVGQAPLYEQYF
TRBJ2-3,TRBV5-1,-,once,TGCGCCAGCAGTCCAGAAGGCCTTAGCACAGATACGCAGTATTTT,CASSPEGLSTDTQYF
TRBJ2-1,TRBV5-1,-,-,TGCGCCAGCAGCGCGGGGAGTAACCCCTACAATGAGCAGTTCTTC,CASSAGSNPYNEQFF
TRBJ1-4,TRBV28,-,-,TGTGCCAGCAGGGAGTCCCGACAGGCTGATCGGCTGTTTTTT,CASRESRQADRLFF
TRBJ1-2,TRBV2,-,-,TGTGCCAGCAGTGAAAGTCGTGGGTCCAACTATGGCTACACCTTC,CASSESRGSNYGYTF
TRBJ2-1,TRBV2,-,-,TGTGCCAGCAGTGAACCCCTTTTCGGCTTGGCTGGGCGCTCCTACAATGAGCAGTTCTTC,CASSEPLFGLAGRSYNEQFF
TRBJ2-4,TRBV28,TRBD1,once,TGTGCCAGCAGTCGGACAGGGGGGACCAAAAACATTCAGTACTTC,CASSRTGGTKNIQYF
TRBJ2-7,TRBV11-2,-,-,TGTGCCAGCAGCCCGCGACAAGGGGGCTACGAGCAGTACTTC,CASSPRQGGYEQYF
TRBJ1-5,TRBV28,-,once,-,CASSFGPGDQPQHF
TRBJ1-3,TRBV6-5,-,-,TGTGCCAGCAGTCCCGGGGGGTCTGGAAACACCATATATTTT,CASSPGGSGNTIYF
TRBJ2-3,TRBV7-2,TRBD2,-,TGTGCCAGCAGCCTGGGACTAGCGGGAGCAGATACGCAGTATTTT,CASSLGLAGADTQYF
TRBJ1-2,TRBV7-2,-,-,TGTGCCAGCAGCTCCCCCGGGGGAGGGAACTATGGCTACACCTTC,CASSSPGGGNYGYTF
TRBJ2-7,TRBV6-1,-,once,TGTGCCAGCAGTTCTCAAAGCGTGGGAAACTACGAGCAGTACTTC,CASSSQSVGNYEQYF
TRBJ1-1,TRBV5-6,-,-,TGTGCCAGCAGCTACAGACAGAACACTGAAGCTTTCTTT,CASSYRQNTEAFF